The present entry profiles one T cell receptor (beta chain) with its context. Antigen specificity is unknown. CD4+ cells underwent separation, giving CD45RA+ naive and CD45RA-negative memory subsets. CDR1 and CDR2 from the germline V gene are KGHSH and LQKENI. Between the trimmed V and J ends, which lost 3 bases and 8 bases, there was a span of 16 bases. The CDR3 extends over 14 amino acids. Here immunoSEQ multiplex PCR was the method, and the copy in TCRdb shows in-frame clones only, minus some. The sample holds under 2,500,000 clones, around 95% seen once. The data are from a study of shared clonotypes between healthy human individuals. General study results and limits: Generation probabilities of non-shared clonotypes were lower (relative to those shared by all four donors).

This chain links TRBV18 with TRBJ1-1; D gene unclear. The clonotype originates from a man aged 18 to 35 in good health. The specimen sequenced was naive CD4+ T cells sorted from blood. Subset here: CD45RA+ positively selected. The CDR3 DNA reads as TGTGCCAGCTCACCTAACCTCGACGGAAGAGAAGCTTTCTTT. Its protein product is CASSPNLDGREAFF.